This T cell receptor beta chain appears in the sequencing data of a study of T cells after yellow fever vaccination (dated by TCRdb to about 2019). For the wider study: Libraries from fractions with low cell numbers were prepared with the SMART-Seq v4 Ultra Low Input RNA kit. To track T-cell clones before and after primary and booster YFV17D yellow fever vaccination, bulk TCR alpha and beta repertoires were sequenced longitudinally. Two healthy male donors made up the cohort, one aged 18 to 30 years and the other aged 30 to 39 years. Blood was drawn at multiple timepoints before and after primary and secondary immunization, with bulk PBMC replicates and cell subsets isolated. Paper-wide results and their limitations: Compared with the primary T-cell response, the secondary T-cell response was faster but weaker, reaching its peak on day 5 rather than on day 15. After the booster, most of the clones that had expanded following primary vaccination were detected again (just under 97% of CD4 and around nine tenths of CD8), which suggests that memory was broadly maintained. A small share of clonotypes occurred in both CD4 and CD8 compartments, likely arising from convergent recombination. Computational filtering was required because FACS-sorted repertoires could contain abundant contaminating clonotypes from the bulk population. Because the study included only a couple of donors, the extent to which the findings can be generalized is limited.

The sample's treatment or condition label is to be understood as: live attenuated yellow fever vaccine strain. At every blood-draw timepoint, two biological replicates of bulk PBMCs were collected. PBMCs were isolated from peripheral blood using a standard Ficoll-Paque protocol. RNA was extracted with TriZol from bulk PBMCs, CD4 and CD8 fractions, and dextramer-positive and dextramer-negative fractions. The sample holds many counts of this clonotype. Its recognized antigen is unknown. No per-base quality is available; no much larger clone lies one base away. Per the germline V gene, SGHVS is the CDR1 and FNYEAQ is the CDR2. Trimming removed 0 bases from V and 1 base from J; the gene matches leave 18 bases unexplained. The CDR3 contains 21 residues, cysteine and phenylalanine counted. Solely the CDR3 DNA is kept, with 63 bases framed from the first base. TCRdb names Illumina NovaSeq 6000 as the instrument used. Synthesis of TCR cDNA relied on 5'RACE template switching, a step that introduced a universal primer site along with unique molecular identifiers. Priming of cDNA synthesis was performed from both the TCR alpha and TCR beta constant segments. Library amplification used two PCR steps, and the second PCR step added sample barcodes and sequencing adapters. Sequencing of libraries was done on Illumina HiSeq 2500 (2x100 bp) or NovaSeq (2x150 bp). The source study handled its data this way. Reads were demultiplexed and collapsed into UMI consensus sequences with MIGEC, and V(D)J alignment was performed with MiXCR. Vaccine-responding clonotypes were identified with edgeR using replicate PBMC samples, with FDR below 0.01 and a log2 fold change above 5 up to day 15 being required. Each bulk clonotype was labeled CD4 or CD8 based on which sequenced repertoire, CD4 or CD8, contained the clonotype at higher abundance. TCRdb reprocessed the public reads (quality trimming at Q25 with fastp, clone calling with MiXCR) and kept in-frame beta chains. Here each entry gathers all rows of one CDR3 protein and keeps the most common genes and DNA. The V and J calls and clone size come from TCRdb's table, not from the authors' own analysis. This sample gives some 320,000 distinct CDR3 sequences in total; over 4% of them show up just once. 20% to 25% of the sample is held by the ten biggest clonotypes.

The source material was PBMCs, sampled 5 days after the yellow fever booster vaccination. The TCR originated in a man aged 18 to 30 who received the YFV17D yellow fever vaccine. The V and J genes are TRBV7-6 and TRBJ1-2; 9 bases in the middle match TRBD1. The nucleotide sequence reads as follows: TGTGCCAGCAGCTTAGCGCGGGATCGGACAGGGGTCTCTAGCGGTAACTATGGCTACACCTTC. Its product reads: CASSLARDRTGVSSGNYGYTF. Reference TRBV7-6 and TRBJ1-2 genes cover what lies past the CDR3, so the full variable domain is GAGVSQSPRYKVTKRGQDVALRCDPISGHVSLYWYRQALGQGPEFLTYFNYEAQQDKSGLPNDRFSAERPEGSISTLTIQRTEQRDSAMYRCASSLARDRTGVSSGNYGYTFGSGTRLTVV.